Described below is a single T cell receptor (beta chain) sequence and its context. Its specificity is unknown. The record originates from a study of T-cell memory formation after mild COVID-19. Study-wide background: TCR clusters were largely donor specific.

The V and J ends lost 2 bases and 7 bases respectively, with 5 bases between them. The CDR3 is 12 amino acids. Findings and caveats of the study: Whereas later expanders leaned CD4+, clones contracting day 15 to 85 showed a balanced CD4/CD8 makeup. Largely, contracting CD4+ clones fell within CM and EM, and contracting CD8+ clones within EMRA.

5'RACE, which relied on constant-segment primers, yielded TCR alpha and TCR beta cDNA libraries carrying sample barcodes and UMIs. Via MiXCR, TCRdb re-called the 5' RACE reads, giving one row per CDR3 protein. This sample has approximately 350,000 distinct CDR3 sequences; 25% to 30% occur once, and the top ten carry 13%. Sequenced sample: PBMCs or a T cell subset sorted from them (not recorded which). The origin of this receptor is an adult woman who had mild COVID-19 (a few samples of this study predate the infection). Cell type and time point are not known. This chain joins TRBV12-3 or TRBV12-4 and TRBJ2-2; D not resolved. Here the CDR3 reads CASSLMDGELFF. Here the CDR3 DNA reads TGTGCCAGCAGTTTAATGGACGGGGAGCTGTTTTTT.